The 32 T cell receptor beta chains below were found in one sample sequenced in a study of molecular identifiers for immune sequencing clone quantification. MiXCR, applied by TCRdb to the PCR reads, yields one record per CDR3 protein. The sample consists of about 65,000 distinct CDR3 sequences, around 17% of them appearing once. Sequencing was carried out using naive CD8+ T cells from blood, with Jurkat cell RNA spiked in. Subset meaning: FACS-sorted CD8+CD4-CCR7+CD45RA+ naive T cells. These receptors were collected from a human donor in good health. Some libraries in this study had Jurkat cell RNA spiked in.

Ten or more counts support this clonotype. This chain links TRBV4-2 with TRBJ2-1; TRBD2 is a possible D gene (6 bases). CDR1 is LGHNA and CDR2 is YNFKEQ in the germline V gene. This CDR3 is built from 17 residues. Trimming took off 1 base at V and 5 bases at J, with 18 bases between the two ends. Here the CDR3 reads CASSQALGRGENNEQFF. CDR3 DNA: TGTGCCAGCAGCCAAGCTCTGGGGCGCGGGGAAAACAATGAGCAGTTCTTC.

This clonotype has ten or more counts. The genes are TRBV4-1 and TRBJ2-2; maybe TRBD1 (6 bases). Germline V gene data show CDR1 as MGHRA and CDR2 as YSYEKL. The V end was cut by 0 bases, the J end by 5 bases, with 16 bases between. The length of the CDR3 is 17 residues. CDR3 coding DNA: TGCGCCAGCAGCCAAGAGGGCAGGGGATATGGGACCGGGGAGCTGTTTTTT. Translated: CASSQEGRGYGTGELFF.

This clonotype was recorded many times. The chain couples TRBV28 to TRBJ2-7; 7 nucleotides align to TRBD1. This CDR3 region has 14 residues. Germline CDR1 reads MDHEN; CDR2 reads SYDVKM. Germline trimming cut 7 bases from V and 1 base from J; bases unmatched to any gene: 7. The CDR3 DNA sequence: TGTGCCAGCACCCCGACAGGGCTATCCTACGAGCAGTACTTC. Protein: CASTPTGLSYEQYF.

This clonotype has ten or more counts. The chain combines TRBV10-3 with TRBJ2-7, with D perhaps TRBD1 (6 bases). Germline assignment: CDR1 ENHRY and CDR2 SYGVKD. V was cut by 8 bases and J by 1 base, with 12 bases left in between. This CDR3 region has 13 residues. The CDR3 coding sequence is TGTGCCATCGGACCAGGGGAATCCTACGAGCAGTACTTC. Protein: CAIGPGESYEQYF.

This clonotype was observed a few times. A clone one base away is much larger, so this may be a read error. The J gene is TRBJ2-3, the V gene TRBV7-9; 10 bases map to TRBD1. The CDR3 contains 16 residues. The germline gives CDR1 SEHNR, CDR2 FQNEAQ (reference sequence). CDR3: CASSPGDRGVHDTRYF. DNA of the CDR3: TGTGCCAGCAGCCCGGGGGACAGGGGAGTCCACGATACGCGGTATTTT.

This clonotype was picked up a small number of times. V gene TRBV5-1 combines with J gene TRBJ2-7; 7 bases match TRBD2. Germline V lookup: CDR1 SGHRS, CDR2 YFSETQ. The V segment lost 2 bases and the J segment 1 base; nucleotides outside the gene matches: 12. The CDR3 contains 17 residues. As DNA, the CDR3 is TGCGCCAGCAGCTTAACGAGCCGGGACTACTTTTCCTACGAGCAGTACTTC. Amino acids: CASSLTSRDYFSYEQYF.

The chain has TRBV13 and TRBJ2-5; D gene ambiguous. The length of the CDR3 is 12 residues. Trimming removed 4 bases from V and 7 bases from J, with 10 bases in between. Germline lookup yields CDR1 PRHDT and CDR2 FYEKMQ (reference sequence). DNA for the CDR3: TGTGCCAGCAGCTCCCTTGGTGGGACCCAGTACTTC. Translating gives CASSSLGGTQYF.

As DNA, the CDR3 is TGCAGCGTTGAAAGCTCCTACGAGCAGTACTTC. It yields the protein CSVESSYEQYF. The rearrangement uses TRBV29-1 and TRBJ2-7; D ambiguous. With 2 bases removed from V and 0 bases from J, the gap between germline ends came to 2 bases. Germline values: CDR1 SQVTM, CDR2 ANQGSEA. The CDR3 is 11 residues long.

This clonotype was seen ten or more times. The rearrangement uses TRBV5-1 and TRBJ2-5, with 14 bases matching TRBD2. Per the germline V gene, CDR1 is SGHRS and CDR2 is YFSETQ. V lost 5 bases and J lost 2; bases outside the gene matches: 11. The CDR3 is 18 residues long. CDR3: CASRVEGLAGVRQETQYF. The CDR3 nucleotides are TGCGCCAGCAGGGTTGAGGGACTAGCGGGAGTACGACAAGAGACCCAGTACTTC.

This clonotype was recorded at least ten times. The chain is built from TRBV27 and TRBJ1-5; perhaps TRBD1 as D (5 bases). This CDR3 comprises 14 residues. V dropped 5 bases and J dropped 7 bases, with 15 bases sitting between them. The V gene's germline CDR1 is MNHEY and CDR2 SMNVEV (reference sequence). CDR3 region: CASSPWGGDQPQHF. Here the CDR3 DNA reads TGTGCCAGCAGTCCCTGGGGGGGAGACCAGCCCCAGCATTTT.

This clonotype was counted many times. The gene calls are TRBV4-1 and TRBJ2-3, with TRBD2 identical over 13 bases. The CDR3 runs 18 residues. CDR1 is MGHRA and CDR2 is YSYEKL in the germline V gene. V shed 3 bases, J shed 1 base, and the junction held 7 bases outside the gene matches. The CDR3 reads CASSQPTSGRWGTDTQYF. The CDR3 DNA is TGCGCCAGCAGCCAGCCGACTAGCGGGAGGTGGGGCACAGATACGCAGTATTTT.

This clonotype was found many times. The chain joins TRBV24-1 to TRBJ2-3; D may be TRBD2 (6 bases). Germline values: CDR1 KGHDR, CDR2 SFDVKD. This CDR3 spans 15 amino acids. Trimming shortened V by 4 bases and J by 2 bases, and 12 bases separated the two germline ends. The CDR3 sequence: CATSDPGLTTDTQYF. The CDR3, as DNA: TGTGCCACCAGTGACCCGGGACTCACCACAGATACGCAGTATTTT.

This clonotype was picked up many times. J is TRBJ1-1 and V is TRBV6-1; no firm D call. The germline V gene encodes CDR1 MNHNS and CDR2 SASEGT. The length of the CDR3 is 15 residues. V lost 3 bases, J lost 0 bases, and 11 bases lay in between. The CDR3 sequence is CASSDLVIMNTEAFF. The CDR3 nucleotides read TGTGCCAGCAGTGATTTGGTGATAATGAACACTGAAGCTTTCTTT.

In the case of this clonotype: Possible read error: a much larger clone is one base away. The chain is built from TRBV9 and TRBJ2-3, with D hard to call. The CDR3 runs 14 residues. The germline V gene has CDR1 SGDLS and CDR2 YYNGEE. Deletions cut 3 bases from V and 6 bases from J, with 14 bases between. Here the CDR3 reads CASSEDQRADTQYF. The CDR3 DNA follows: TGTGCCAGCAGCGAAGATCAGCGCGCCGATACGCAGTATTTT.

This clonotype occurred a few times. A read error may be the cause here, since a much bigger clone is one base away. This chain uses TRBV4-1 with TRBJ2-7; the D gene is possibly TRBD1 (6 bases). The CDR3 loop spans 15 amino acids. CDR1 and CDR2 from the germline V gene are MGHRA and YSYEKL. With 1 base removed from V and 2 bases from J, the gap between germline ends came to 12 bases. The CDR3 DNA reads as TGCGCCAGCAGCCAAGGAACAGGGTGCCCCTACGAGCAGTACTTC. The encoded protein is CASSQGTGCPYEQYF.

In its sample, this clonotype was seen many times. V gene TRBV5-1 combines with J gene TRBJ2-1, with TRBD2 identical over 7 bases. The trim removed 0 bases at V and 7 bases at J, leaving 7 bases unmatched. CDR3 size: 15 residues. CDR1 and CDR2 from the germline V gene are SGHRS and YFSETQ. The CDR3 region has the DNA TGCGCCAGCAGCTTGGGCCCACTGCGGGGGAATGAGCAGTTCTTC. Translating it yields CASSLGPLRGNEQFF.

The chain is built from TRBV28 and TRBJ1-2; D perhaps matches TRBD1 (5 bases). The germline V gene has CDR1 MDHEN and CDR2 SYDVKM. Between the trimmed V and J ends, which lost 11 bases and 1 base, there was a span of 11 bases. This CDR3 is 12 amino acids long. For the CDR3, the DNA is TGTGCCCTCCGAGGACATAACTATGGCTACACCTTC. This gives the protein CALRGHNYGYTF.

This clonotype came up many times. This chain links TRBV27 with TRBJ2-7; D possibly uses TRBD1 or TRBD2 (5 bases each). The CDR3 is 15 amino acids. Germline CDR1 is MNHEY and CDR2 is SMNVEV (reference sequence). With 3 bases removed from V and 5 bases from J, the gap between germline ends came to 17 bases. The DNA of the CDR3 is TGTGCCAGCAGTTTTCAGGGAGCCCCGGAGCACGAGCAGTACTTC. Protein product: CASSFQGAPEHEQYF.

This clonotype has ten or more counts. This chain joins TRBV4-1 and TRBJ2-7; D may be TRBD1 or TRBD2 (5 bases each). Germline V lookup: CDR1 MGHRA, CDR2 YSYEKL. Trimming took off 4 bases at V and 0 bases at J, with 19 bases between the two ends. The CDR3 extends over 17 amino acids. In DNA, the CDR3 is TGCGCCAGCAGCCTGGGTTTCGCTACGGGGCACTCCTACGAGCAGTACTTC. As protein: CASSLGFATGHSYEQYF.

As DNA, the CDR3 is TGTGCCAGCAGCTACCTAGCGGGAGGGCCGGGGCAGTACTTC. Its protein product is CASSYLAGGPGQYF. J is TRBJ2-7 and V is TRBV12-3 or TRBV12-4; 12 bases map to TRBD2. The V segment lost 6 bases and the J segment 9 bases; nucleotides outside the gene matches: 9. The CDR3 length is 14 residues.

This clonotype turned up a few times. V is TRBV12-3 or TRBV12-4 and J is TRBJ1-1; tentative D call: TRBD1 (5 bases). Trimming removed 7 bases at V and 7 bases at J, with 16 bases between. The CDR3 runs 13 residues. The CDR3 DNA follows: TGTGCCAGCACCGGGGGACCGGGGGTTGAAGCTTTCTTT. This gives the protein CASTGGPGVEAFF.

At least ten counts were recorded for this clonotype. V and J are TRBV5-1 and TRBJ2-2; D remains unclear. Trimming stripped 3 bases from V and 0 bases from J, with 12 bases between. Germline assignment: CDR1 SGHRS and CDR2 YFSETQ. The CDR3 is 16 residues long. In DNA form, the CDR3 reads TGCGCCAGCAGCTCCAGACACGACGCGAACACCGGGGAGCTGTTTTTT. Translating gives CASSSRHDANTGELFF.

In its sample, this clonotype was seen many times. The chain has TRBV28 and TRBJ1-1, with a tentative D call TRBD1 (5 bases). The V end was cut by 5 bases, the J end by 5 bases, with 12 bases between. Germline assignment: CDR1 MDHEN and CDR2 SYDVKM. The CDR3 spans 13 residues. This CDR3 reads CASSTNRRTEAFF. Written as DNA, the CDR3 is TGTGCCAGCAGTACAAACAGGAGGACTGAAGCTTTCTTT.

This clonotype was observed a handful of times. A much larger clone lies one base from this, so it may be a read error. The V call is TRBV20-1, the J call TRBJ2-7, with D uncertain. The CDR3 length is 13 residues. Germline lookup yields CDR1 DFQATT and CDR2 SNEGSKA (reference sequence). CDR3: CSAGDTGSYEQYF. DNA of the CDR3: TGCAGTGCTGGAGATACGGGTTCGTACGAGCAGTACTTC.

This clonotype was detected only a few times. A much larger clone sits a single nucleotide away, making a read error possible. The CDR3 here is CTSSSLRGVNTGELFF. The CDR3 coding sequence is TGTACCAGCAGCTCTTTGAGGGGCGTAAACACCGGGGAGCTGTTTTTT. The rearrangement links TRBV7-9 to TRBJ2-2, with D perhaps being TRBD1 or TRBD2 (5 bases each). The germline V gene has CDR1 SEHNR and CDR2 FQNEAQ (reference sequence). This CDR3 region has 16 residues.

This clonotype was picked up many times. The chain combines TRBV2 with TRBJ2-3, with 9 bases that match TRBD2. V gave up 11 bases and J gave up 7 bases; unmatched junction bases: 7. Germline loops: CDR1 SNHLY, CDR2 FYNNEI. The CDR3 is made up of 12 amino acids. The CDR3 protein is CAGGLAGNTQYF. DNA of the CDR3: TGTGCCGGGGGACTAGCAGGGAATACGCAGTATTTT.

Comments on this clonotype: Germline and junction disagree at one end, which may indicate a read error. This chain uses TRBV7-6 with TRBJ2-2; D possibly corresponds to TRBD2 (7 bases). The CDR3 spans 18 residues. Germline V gives CDR1 SGHVS, CDR2 FNYEAQ. CDR3 sequence: CASSFPLQSVTNTGGLLF. Written as DNA, the CDR3 is TGTGCCAGCAGCTTCCCCCTTCAATCAGTAACGAACACCGGGGGGCTGCTTTTT.

This clonotype was picked up many times. V and J are TRBV6-2 or TRBV6-3 and TRBJ2-2; D gene ambiguous. The germline V and J ends were trimmed by 5 bases and 6 bases, with 10 bases remaining between them. The CDR3 extends over 13 amino acids. Germline V gene data show CDR1 as MNHEY and CDR2 as SVGEGT. The chain's CDR3 is CASSPSRPGELFF. DNA of the CDR3: TGTGCCAGCAGTCCCTCCCGTCCCGGGGAGCTGTTTTTT.

This chain uses TRBV29-1 with TRBJ2-7; 10 bases align to TRBD1. CDR3 length: 12 amino acids. Germline assignment: CDR1 SQVTM and CDR2 ANQGSEA. Unmatched junction bases numbered 2, after V lost 3 bases and J lost 6 bases. This chain's CDR3 is CSVEGTGAEQYF. The CDR3 coding sequence is TGCAGCGTTGAGGGGACAGGGGCCGAGCAGTACTTC.

This clonotype appeared many times. The chain employs TRBV11-2 and TRBJ2-3; D is uncertain. The CDR3 spans 11 residues. Trimming pared 5 bases from V and 4 bases from J, leaving 4 bases between. Germline assignment: CDR1 SGHAT and CDR2 FQNNGV. The DNA of the CDR3 is TGTGCCAGCAGCACGTCAGATACGCAGTATTTT. As protein: CASSTSDTQYF.

This clonotype appeared many times. The V gene is TRBV7-9, the J gene TRBJ2-1, with D perhaps TRBD1 or TRBD2 (5 bases each). CDR1 is SEHNR and CDR2 is FQNEAQ in the germline V gene (reference sequence). There are 14 residues in the CDR3. V was cut by 4 bases and J by 0 bases, with 7 bases left in between. The CDR3 reads CASSSGSSYNEQFF. DNA of the CDR3: TGTGCCAGCAGCTCAGGGAGCTCCTACAATGAGCAGTTCTTC.

This clonotype was counted ten times or more. The chain links TRBV11-2 to TRBJ2-3, with D uncertain. The length of the CDR3 is 13 residues. Trimming took 0 bases from V and 4 from J, leaving 5 bases between them. The V gene's germline CDR1 is SGHAT and CDR2 FQNNGV. DNA of the CDR3: TGTGCCAGCAGCTTAGAATGGTCAGATACGCAGTATTTT. Translating gives CASSLEWSDTQYF.